This T cell receptor (beta chain) appears in the sequencing data of a study of T cells in Graves' hyperthyroidism and ophthalmopathy. A note on this clonotype: Its specificity is unknown.

V shed 2 bases and J shed 3 bases, with 13 bases lying between them. The length of the CDR3 is 15 residues. Germline V gene lookup returns CDR1 SEHNR and CDR2 FQNEAQ (reference sequence). Whole-study findings and limits: Blood samples included most of the expanded thyroid clonotypes exceeding 0.001.

TCR beta CDR3 sequences were amplified from RNA transcripts. RT-PCR in the first round (using the HTBI primer set) targeted the TCR CDR3. TCRdb reprocessed the multiplex PCR reads via MiXCR and lists one record per CDR3 protein. This sample carries about 640,000 distinct CDR3 sequences, less than 25% of them seen once, and the ten largest clones take under 35%. The sequencing input was blood. The receptor was isolated from a man aged 25-40 years with Graves' ophthalmopathy. V is TRBV7-9 and J is TRBJ1-2; D call uncertain. The CDR3 DNA follows: TGTGCCAGCAGCTTAAAAAAGAGGGAAGACTATGGCTACACCTTC. Encoded protein: CASSLKKREDYGYTF.